Given below is one T cell receptor beta chain in context. The antigen is not known. These data belong to a study of shared clonotypes between healthy human individuals. Whole-study results and caveats: Rarefaction exposed incomplete sorted-subset sequencing despite large depth. A handful of donors shared approximately 5% of their naive CD4 clonotypes.

This CDR3 spans 14 amino acids. Germline-derived CDR1 and CDR2 are SGHRS and YFSETQ. Trimming took 0 bases from V and 3 from J, leaving 9 bases between them. Naivety among CD8 cells was defined by CD45RO negativity and positive CCR7 selection, thereby excluding terminally differentiated effector memory CD45RA+ cells. All donors qualified as healthy HIV-negative adults and had experienced no recent acute infections or vaccinations. Deep-level running was used for the assay. This table comes from immunoSEQ multiplex PCR, and its TCRdb copy is limited to in-frame clones, with some not included. The sample records about 2 million clones, approximately 94% being singletons.

This chain links TRBV5-1 with TRBJ1-2; D is uncertain. Sequencing was carried out using naive CD8+ T cells sorted from blood. This receptor was taken from a young man in good health. The CDR3: CASSLADGHYGYTF. CDR3 DNA: TGCGCCAGCAGCTTGGCCGATGGTCACTATGGCTACACCTTC.